This T cell receptor beta chain was recorded in a study of T cells in Graves' hyperthyroidism and ophthalmopathy. The CDR3 regions of TCR beta were amplified from RNA transcripts. First-round RT-PCR targeting the TCR CDR3 was performed with the HTBI primer set. TCRdb fed the multiplex PCR reads into MiXCR, producing one record per CDR3 protein. The sample lists under 300,000 distinct CDR3 sequences, approximately 23% occurring once. Overall study results and limits: Within blood appeared most thyroid clonotypes that had expanded above 0.001.

This clonotype was seen a few times. The antigen is undetermined. Sequencing input: blood. The clonotype was recovered from a man aged 25-45 years with Graves' ophthalmopathy.

The DNA of the CDR3 is TGTGCCAGCAGTTACTCAGGCAATACACCCCTCCACTTT. Encoded protein: CASSYSGNTPLHF. The chain recombines TRBV6-2 or TRBV6-3 with TRBJ1-6, with D unclear. The V and J ends lost 0 bases and 11 bases respectively, with 8 bases between them. The CDR3 extends over 13 amino acids. The germline gives CDR1 MNHEY, CDR2 SVGEGT.